These 19 T cell receptor beta chains share one sample of origin, sequenced in a study of spatial heterogeneity in lung cancer. Study-wide results and limits: The number of expanded tumor alpha and beta chains correlated with mutation number.

Each CDR3 protein is one row after TCRdb ran MiXCR on the 5' RACE reads. The sample yields about 9,500 distinct CDR3 sequences, 7.5% to 9.5% seen once. Indicated time point: sample taken at primary tumor resection. Their antigens remain unidentified. The starting material was lung tumor tissue, obtained at surgery. The source of these receptors is a female donor with early-stage non-small cell lung cancer.

The CDR3 nucleotides are TGTGCCAGCTCTCTCCGACAGGGACAAGAGACCCAGTACTTC. Protein: CASSLRQGQETQYF. The V gene is TRBV18, the J gene TRBJ2-5; 7 bases line up with TRBD1. Germline V gene sequence: CDR1 KGHSH, CDR2 LQKENI. This CDR3 contains 14 residues. Unmatched junction bases numbered 6, after V lost 6 bases and J lost 2 bases.

The chain recombines TRBV28 with TRBJ1-1; D is possibly TRBD1 (5 bases). CDR1 and CDR2 (germline): MDHEN, SYDVKM. The V end was cut by 6 bases, the J end by 1 base, with 12 bases between. CDR3 size: 14 residues. The CDR3 DNA reads TGTGCCAGCAGCTCCGGGACCCGGAACACTGAAGCTTTCTTT. Protein sequence: CASSSGTRNTEAFF.

This clonotype was recorded a few times. This sequence joins TRBV28 and TRBJ1-2; possibly TRBD1 for D (6 bases). The V gene's germline CDR1 is MDHEN and CDR2 SYDVKM. The CDR3 extends over 13 amino acids. V lost 5 bases and J 4 bases, leaving 11 bases between the germline ends. CDR3 sequence: CASSPGVLYGYTF. As DNA, the CDR3 is TGTGCCAGCAGTCCAGGGGTTCTCTATGGCTACACCTTC.

In its sample, this clonotype is medium-sized. This rearrangement joins TRBV28 to TRBJ2-7, with no clear D. Germline CDR1 MDHEN, CDR2 SYDVKM. This CDR3 has 11 amino acids. Trimming left V 2 bases short and J 4 bases short, with 3 bases between. CDR3 region: CASSLRYEQYF. CDR3 DNA sequence: TGTGCCAGCAGTTTAAGATACGAGCAGTACTTC.

This clonotype was seen ten or more times. The J gene is TRBJ1-5, the V gene TRBV19, with D hard to call. Trimming removed 4 bases at V and 3 bases at J, with 10 bases between. The CDR3 spans 14 residues. Germline V gives CDR1 LNHDA, CDR2 SQIVND (reference sequence). The CDR3 DNA sequence: TGTGCCAGTAGTAGGACCCAACCCAATCAGCCCCAGCATTTT. Its protein is CASSRTQPNQPQHF. Full variable domain (remainder filled in from reference TRBV19 and TRBJ1-5): DGGITQSPKYLFRKEGQNVTLSCEQNLNHDAMYWYRQDPGQGLRLIYYSQIVNDFQKGDIAEGYSVSREKKESFPLTVTSAQKNPTAFYLCASSRTQPNQPQHFGDGTRLSIL.

This clonotype was observed a handful of times. V is TRBV20-1 and J is TRBJ2-5; D may match TRBD1 or TRBD2 (6 bases each). The CDR3 loop spans 13 amino acids. CDR1 is DFQATT, CDR2 SNEGSKA, per germline (reference sequence). Trimming stripped 4 bases from V and 1 base from J, with 10 bases between. The chain's CDR3 is CSATEGGQETQYF. The DNA of the CDR3 is TGCAGTGCTACTGAGGGGGGCCAAGAGACCCAGTACTTC.

This clonotype is medium-sized (0.01 to 0.1%) in the sample. V and J are TRBV7-9 and TRBJ2-7; 9 nucleotides match TRBD1. Germline CDR1 SEHNR, CDR2 FQNEAQ (reference sequence). The V gene end was trimmed by 5 bases and the J gene end by 6 bases; junction bases not matched to a gene: 11. This CDR3 region has 15 residues. This CDR3 reads CASSITGQGSVEQYF. CDR3 DNA: TGTGCCAGCAGCATTACGGGACAGGGATCAGTCGAGCAGTACTTC.

In its sample, this clonotype was seen a few times. The chain joins TRBV20-1 to TRBJ1-2; D remains ambiguous. This CDR3 has 14 amino acids. Germline lookup yields CDR1 DFQATT and CDR2 SNEGSKA (reference sequence). The ends were cut back, 2 bases at V and 6 bases at J, with 16 bases in the middle. CDR3 residues: CSARTFEEGDGYTF. In nucleotides, the CDR3 is TGCAGTGCTAGAACATTCGAAGAGGGTGATGGCTACACCTTC.

On this clonotype itself: This sequence may be a read error, since a much larger clone differs from it by one base. This chain uses TRBV5-1 with TRBJ2-7; D not resolved. The CDR3 contains 12 residues. Looked up from germline, CDR1 is SGHRS and CDR2 is YFSETQ. CDR3 sequence reads: CANSPPSYEQYF. The CDR3 region has the DNA TGCGCCAACAGCCCGCCCTCCTACGAGCAGTACTTC.

This clonotype appeared a few times. The rearrangement uses TRBV6-1 and TRBJ2-2; D is unresolved. Germline CDR1 MNHNS, CDR2 SASEGT. This CDR3 has 14 residues. V lost 4 bases and J 0 bases, leaving 6 bases between the germline ends. CDR3: CASSVSANTGELFF. The CDR3 DNA reads as TGTGCCAGCAGTGTCTCCGCGAACACCGGGGAGCTGTTTTTT.

This clonotype turned up a few times. The chain employs TRBV7-9 and TRBJ2-3; TRBD2 is a possible D gene (5 bases). V lost 4 bases to trimming and J lost 2 bases, with 10 bases between them. CDR1 and CDR2 from the germline V gene are SEHNR and FQNEAQ (reference sequence). The CDR3 contains 14 residues. CDR3 in DNA: TGTGCCAGCAGCTCCTTAGCGTTCACAGATACGCAGTATTTT. It yields the protein CASSSLAFTDTQYF.

This sequence joins TRBV7-2 and TRBJ2-2; D call uncertain. CDR1 and CDR2 (germline): SGHTA, FQGNSA. Trimming removed 1 base from V and 7 bases from J, with 13 bases in between. CDR3 length: 15 amino acids. The CDR3 here is CASSLVSVVGGELFF. The CDR3 coding sequence is TGTGCCAGCAGCTTAGTTTCGGTCGTTGGCGGGGAGCTGTTTTTT.

In its sample, this clonotype is medium-sized (0.01 to 0.1%). This chain uses TRBV7-2 with TRBJ2-1; TRBD2 matches 10 bases. The CDR3 sequence is 13 residues long. Germline V CDR1 and CDR2: SGHTA, FQGNSA. The V segment lost 5 bases and the J segment 8 bases; nucleotides outside the gene matches: 3. The CDR3 loop reads CASSSGGVDEQFF. For the CDR3, the DNA is TGTGCCAGCAGCAGCGGGGGGGTCGATGAGCAGTTCTTC.

This clonotype has just a few counts. The CDR3 loop reads CASSYAGPGRSSYNSPLHF. CDR3 nucleotides: TGTGCCAGCAGTTACGCGGGGCCGGGTCGGAGCTCCTATAATTCACCCCTCCACTTT. The gene calls are TRBV6-5 and TRBJ1-6; possible D gene TRBD1, 5 bases. Between the trimmed V and J ends, which lost 2 bases and 0 bases, there was a span of 17 bases. Looked up from germline, CDR1 is MNHEY and CDR2 is SVGAGI. The CDR3 length is 19 residues.

Judged by abundance, this clonotype is medium-sized. The rearrangement links TRBV6-6 to TRBJ2-7; either TRBD1 or TRBD2 may supply D (5 bases each). Germline-derived CDR1 and CDR2 are MNHNY and SVGAGI (reference sequence). This CDR3 has 14 amino acids. Between the trimmed V and J ends, which lost 1 base and 4 bases, there was a span of 11 bases. CDR3 coding DNA: TGTGCCAGCAGTTACTGGGAAGGGGAGTACGAGCAGTACTTC. Its protein product is CASSYWEGEYEQYF.

The chain recombines TRBV5-5 with TRBJ2-6; D might be TRBD1 or TRBD2, each matching 5 bases. The CDR3 runs to 18 residues. Germline V CDR1 and CDR2: SGHKS, YYEKEE (reference sequence). V lost 0 bases, J lost 4 bases, and 17 bases lay in between. CDR3: CASSLAGANHPGANVLTF. DNA for the CDR3: TGTGCCAGCAGCTTGGCCGGGGCGAACCACCCCGGGGCCAACGTCCTGACTTTC.

This clonotype was counted only a few times. V is TRBV28 and J is TRBJ1-5, with unresolved D. Germline values: CDR1 MDHEN, CDR2 SYDVKM. The CDR3 length is 15 residues. V lost 6 bases and J 2 bases, leaving 14 bases between the germline ends. The CDR3 nucleotides are TGTGCCAGCAGCCAGTCCGGCTTTGGCAATCAGCCCCAGCATTTT. Its translation: CASSQSGFGNQPQHF.

The genes are TRBV5-1 and TRBJ1-2; maybe TRBD1 (5 bases). This CDR3 is built from 13 residues. Germline CDR1 is SGHRS and CDR2 is YFSETQ. Between the trimmed V and J ends, which lost 4 bases and 4 bases, there was a span of 11 bases. The CDR3 loop reads CASSHQGIYGYTF. CDR3 in DNA: TGCGCCAGCAGCCACCAGGGTATCTATGGCTACACCTTC.

The rearrangement links TRBV21-1 to TRBJ2-1; no DNA check was done on the table's D call, TRBD1. TRBV21-1 is a known pseudogene. CDR3 length equals 15 residues. The CDR3 sequence is CATSIRQGPYNEQFF. CDR3 DNA sequence: TGTGCCACCTCGATTCGACAGGGGCCTTACAATGAGCAGTTCTTC.